Each of the 20 T cell receptor beta chains below was sequenced from the same sample in a study of OX40 agonist ivuxolimab in advanced cancers. Assay used: immunoSEQ multiplex PCR; TCRdb lists only in-frame clones, some missing. The data contain more than 60,000 clones, more than 75% of them seen just once; the ten biggest clones take up roughly 0.26%. The material was CD4+ or CD8+ T cells sorted from blood, obtained in a trial of the OX40 agonist ivuxolimab. Receptors originate from an adult with an advanced solid tumor such as melanoma, head and neck, liver or kidney cancer.

This clone was counted once. The chain employs TRBV5-1 and TRBJ1-3; 9 nucleotides align to TRBD1. The CDR3 runs to 16 residues. V trimming: 4 bases; J trimming: 1 base; junction bases outside the gene matches: 6. CDR1 is SGHRS, CDR2 YFSETQ, per germline. Written as DNA, the CDR3 is TGCGCCAGCAGCCCTCAGGGACAGGGATCTGGAAACACCATATATTTT. This translates into CASSPQGQGSGNTIYF.

This clone came up once. This chain connects TRBV7-2 to TRBJ2-5; D not certain. CDR1 and CDR2 (germline): SGHTA, FQGNSA. Trimming removed 3 bases from V and 5 bases from J, with 19 bases in between. This CDR3 is 16 amino acids long. The DNA of the CDR3 is TGTGCCAGCAGCTTTTTCGCCCGAGGAATCGGGGAGACCCAGTACTTC. This translates into CASSFFARGIGETQYF.

The chain couples TRBV4-1 to TRBJ1-2; D is undetermined. Trimming pared 1 base from V and 2 bases from J, leaving 11 bases between. The CDR3 contains 15 residues. Germline-derived CDR1 and CDR2 are MGHRA and YSYEKL. This CDR3 reads CASSQGSSGNYGYTF. In DNA form, the CDR3 reads TGCGCCAGCAGCCAAGGGTCTTCCGGAAACTATGGCTACACCTTC.

This rearrangement joins TRBV15 to TRBJ2-5; D gene uncertain. Germline V gene sequence: CDR1 LNHNV, CDR2 YYDKDF (reference sequence). The CDR3 totals 12 residues. With 1 base removed from V and 4 bases from J, the gap between germline ends came to 4 bases. The CDR3 region is CATSRVGETQYF. CDR3 nucleotides: TGTGCCACCAGCAGAGTGGGAGAGACCCAGTACTTC.

V is TRBV2 and J is TRBJ2-1; D possibly matches TRBD1 or TRBD2 (5 bases each). The CDR3 extends over 15 amino acids. The germline gives CDR1 SNHLY, CDR2 FYNNEI. Trimming took off 8 bases at V and 0 bases at J, with 14 bases between the two ends. The CDR3 is CASLLKGSSYNEQFF. As DNA, the CDR3 is TGTGCCAGCCTCCTAAAGGGGAGCTCCTACAATGAGCAGTTCTTC.

The table lists this clone with a few counts. The chain links TRBV7-9 to TRBJ2-1; unclear D gene. This CDR3 is built from 12 residues. Trimming removed 5 bases from V and 10 bases from J, with 12 bases in between. The germline gives CDR1 SEHNR, CDR2 FQNEAQ (reference sequence). CDR3 protein: CASSPAVNEQFF. The CDR3 DNA is TGTGCCAGCAGCCCCGCGGTAAACGAGCAGTTCTTC.

The rearrangement joins TRBV9 to TRBJ2-7; D unresolved. The CDR3 length is 13 residues. From germline, CDR1 is SGDLS and CDR2 YYNGEE. Trimming stripped 3 bases from V and 3 bases from J, with 10 bases between. The CDR3 sequence is CASSDKESYEQYF. The CDR3, as DNA: TGTGCCAGCAGCGACAAGGAAAGCTACGAGCAGTACTTC.

This clone was seen once. The chain combines TRBV28 with TRBJ1-2; D uncertain. V lost 4 bases and J lost 4, with 7 bases in between. Germline CDR1 is MDHEN and CDR2 is SYDVKM. This CDR3 comprises 12 residues. The CDR3 nucleotides are TGTGCCAGCAGTTCGGGAACCTATGGCTACACCTTC. Residues: CASSSGTYGYTF.

Here the CDR3 DNA reads TGTGCCAGCAGTTTAAGGGAGCAGTACTTC. This encodes CASSLREQYF. This rearrangement joins TRBV6-5 to TRBJ2-7; D ambiguous. V lost 4 bases, J lost 7 bases, and 5 bases lay in between. CDR1 and CDR2 (germline): MNHEY, SVGAGI. The CDR3 is made up of 10 amino acids.

The chain is built from TRBV11-2 and TRBJ2-7; TRBD1 or TRBD2 may be the D gene (5 bases each). Trimming left V 4 bases short and J 2 bases short, with 15 bases between. Germline CDR1 reads SGHAT; CDR2 reads FQNNGV. The CDR3 spans 15 residues. This CDR3 is CASSSLRDGPYEQYF. The CDR3, as DNA: TGTGCCAGCAGCTCCCTCCGGGACGGACCCTACGAGCAGTACTTC.

The gene calls are TRBV5-1 and TRBJ1-4, with D uncertain. Germline values: CDR1 SGHRS, CDR2 YFSETQ. V was trimmed by 0 bases and J by 8 bases, leaving 17 bases between them. CDR3 length: 16 amino acids. The CDR3 region is CASSLGGWQAGEKLFF. The CDR3 DNA follows: TGCGCCAGCAGCTTGGGAGGCTGGCAGGCTGGGGAAAAACTGTTTTTT.

This chain connects TRBV7-2 to TRBJ1-2; the D is unclear. Germline CDR1 SGHTA, CDR2 FQGNSA. The length of the CDR3 is 14 residues. Between the trimmed V and J ends, which lost 1 base and 8 bases, there was a span of 14 bases. CDR3 sequence reads: CASSLGLGPGGYTF. The CDR3 DNA reads TGTGCCAGCAGCTTAGGGCTAGGTCCGGGCGGCTACACCTTC.

The rearrangement links TRBV4-1 to TRBJ1-1, with D hard to call. The CDR3 has 12 amino acids. The germline gives CDR1 MGHRA, CDR2 YSYEKL. Trimming shortened V by 5 bases and J by 3 bases, and 7 bases separated the two germline ends. The DNA for the CDR3 is TGCGCCAGCAGCGGGATAGACACTGAAGCTTTCTTT. Translating gives CASSGIDTEAFF.

V and J are TRBV11-3 and TRBJ2-1, with TRBD1 matching 9 bases. CDR1 is SGHNT and CDR2 is YENEEA in the germline V gene. The CDR3 consists of 18 residues. After removal of 6 bases from V and 2 bases from J, the junction contained 14 bases not matched to a gene. Written as DNA, the CDR3 is TGTGCCAGCAGTTCGTCCCGGGACAGGGAGATTACCTACAATGAGCAGTTCTTC. It codes for CASSSSRDREITYNEQFF. The full variable domain, completed using reference TRBV11-3 and TRBJ2-1, is EAGVVQSPRYKIIEKKQPVAFWCNPISGHNTLYWYLQNLGQGPELLIRYENEEAVDDSQLPKDRFSAERLKGVDSTLKIQPAELGDSAVYLCASSSSRDREITYNEQFFGPGTRLTVL.

The DNA of the CDR3 is TGTGCCAGCAGCTTAGCTGCAGGGAGTATTGGGAGCAATCAGCCCCAGCATTTT. Amino acids: CASSLAAGSIGSNQPQHF. The genes are TRBV7-6 and TRBJ1-5; tentatively, D is TRBD1 (5 bases). Looked up from germline, CDR1 is SGHVS and CDR2 is FNYEAQ. The CDR3 consists of 18 residues. Trimming removed 0 bases from V and 1 base from J, with 16 bases in between. The full variable domain, its missing parts supplied by reference TRBV7-6 and TRBJ1-5, is GAGVSQSPRYKVTKRGQDVALRCDPISGHVSLYWYRQALGQGPEFLTYFNYEAQQDKSGLPNDRFSAERPEGSISTLTIQRTEQRDSAMYRCASSLAAGSIGSNQPQHFGDGTRLSIL.

The gene calls are TRBV19 and TRBJ2-7; either TRBD1 or TRBD2 may fit D (5 bases each). The length of the CDR3 is 14 residues. Germline values: CDR1 LNHDA, CDR2 SQIVND (reference sequence). V was shortened by 4 bases and J by 0 bases, with 10 bases between the two germline ends. The chain's CDR3 is CASSRGVSSYEQYF. The CDR3 region has the DNA TGTGCCAGTAGTAGAGGGGTCTCCTCCTACGAGCAGTACTTC.

This clone was counted only a few times. The chain carries TRBV27 and TRBJ1-1; no definite D call. The CDR3 totals 10 residues. Looked up from germline, CDR1 is MNHEY and CDR2 is SMNVEV (reference sequence). The ends were cut back, 10 bases at V and 1 base at J, with 4 bases in the middle. The CDR3: CATQNTEAFF. The CDR3 DNA is TGTGCCACCCAGAACACTGAAGCTTTCTTT.

The CDR3 bases are TGTGCCAGCAGCTTGTCCCCAGAGAGGTACAATGAGCAGTTCTTC. It codes for CASSLSPERYNEQFF. This chain joins TRBV5-5 and TRBJ2-1, with D unresolved. Looked up from germline, CDR1 is SGHKS and CDR2 is YYEKEE (reference sequence). The CDR3 consists of 15 residues. V was cut by 1 base and J by 4 bases, with 12 bases left in between.

This chain uses TRBV25-1 with TRBJ2-2; no clear D. CDR3 size: 13 residues. Trimming cost V 4 bases and J 7 bases, with 10 bases left between them. Germline values: CDR1 MGHDK, CDR2 SYGVNS. The CDR3 nucleotides are TGTGCCAGCAGTGCCCGTGAGAGCGGGGAGCTGTTTTTT. It codes for CASSARESGELFF.

CDR3: CASSLDWTASDEQFF. The CDR3 DNA sequence: TGTGCCAGCAGCTTAGATTGGACAGCCTCGGATGAGCAGTTCTTC. The V call is TRBV11-3, the J call TRBJ2-1, with D possibly TRBD1 on 6 matching bases. This CDR3 is built from 15 residues. V lost 0 bases to trimming and J lost 8 bases, with 14 bases between them. Germline V gene lookup returns CDR1 SGHNT and CDR2 YENEEA. The full variable domain, with the rest looked up from reference TRBV11-3 and TRBJ2-1, is EAGVVQSPRYKIIEKKQPVAFWCNPISGHNTLYWYLQNLGQGPELLIRYENEEAVDDSQLPKDRFSAERLKGVDSTLKIQPAELGDSAVYLCASSLDWTASDEQFFGPGTRLTVL.